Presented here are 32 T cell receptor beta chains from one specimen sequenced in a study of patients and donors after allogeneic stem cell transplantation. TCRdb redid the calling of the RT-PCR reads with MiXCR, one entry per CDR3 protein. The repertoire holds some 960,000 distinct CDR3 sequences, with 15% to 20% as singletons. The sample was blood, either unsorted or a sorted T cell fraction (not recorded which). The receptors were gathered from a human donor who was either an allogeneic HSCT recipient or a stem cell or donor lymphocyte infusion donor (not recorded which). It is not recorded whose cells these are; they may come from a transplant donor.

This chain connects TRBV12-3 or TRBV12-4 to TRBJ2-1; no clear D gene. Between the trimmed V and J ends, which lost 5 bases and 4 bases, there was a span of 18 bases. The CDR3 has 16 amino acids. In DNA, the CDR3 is TGTGCCAGCAGTGACCCCATCAGGCGGAGATACAATGAGCAGTTCTTC. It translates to CASSDPIRRRYNEQFF.

The CDR3 reads CASSLARGWTEAFF. The CDR3 bases are TGTGCCAGCAGCTTAGCCAGGGGGTGGACTGAAGCTTTCTTT. The genes are TRBV13 and TRBJ1-1, with 7 bases identical to TRBD1. Trimming took 1 base from V and 5 from J; bases not matched to a gene: 4. Germline CDR1 and CDR2: PRHDT and FYEKMQ (reference sequence). This CDR3 contains 14 residues.

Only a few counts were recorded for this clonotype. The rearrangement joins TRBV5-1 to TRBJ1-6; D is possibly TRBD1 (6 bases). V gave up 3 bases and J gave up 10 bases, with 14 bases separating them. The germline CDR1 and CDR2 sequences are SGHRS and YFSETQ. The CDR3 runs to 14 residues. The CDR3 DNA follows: TGCGCCAGCAGCTCGACAGGTTCGGGGTCACCCCTCCACTTT. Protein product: CASSSTGSGSPLHF.

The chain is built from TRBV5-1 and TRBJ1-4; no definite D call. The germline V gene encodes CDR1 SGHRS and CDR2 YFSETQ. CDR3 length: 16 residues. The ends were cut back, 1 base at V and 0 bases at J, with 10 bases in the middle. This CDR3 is CASSLKSAATNEKLFF. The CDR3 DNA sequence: TGCGCCAGCAGCTTGAAATCGGCAGCAACTAATGAAAAACTGTTTTTT.

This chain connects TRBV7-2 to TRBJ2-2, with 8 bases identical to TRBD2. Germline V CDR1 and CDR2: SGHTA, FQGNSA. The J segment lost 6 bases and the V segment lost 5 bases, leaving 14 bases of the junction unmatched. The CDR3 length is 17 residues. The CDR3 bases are TGTGCCAGCAGCGCCCGATCGGGGGGGGGTTTGTCCGGGGAGCTGTTTTTT. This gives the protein CASSARSGGGLSGELFF.

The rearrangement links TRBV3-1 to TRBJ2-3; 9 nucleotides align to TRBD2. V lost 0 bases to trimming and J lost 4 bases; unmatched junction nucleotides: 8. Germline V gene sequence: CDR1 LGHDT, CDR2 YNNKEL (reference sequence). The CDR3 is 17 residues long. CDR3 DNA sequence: TGTGCCAGCAGCCAAGACGCGGCGGGGGGGCTCTCAGATACGCAGTATTTT. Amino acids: CASSQDAAGGLSDTQYF.

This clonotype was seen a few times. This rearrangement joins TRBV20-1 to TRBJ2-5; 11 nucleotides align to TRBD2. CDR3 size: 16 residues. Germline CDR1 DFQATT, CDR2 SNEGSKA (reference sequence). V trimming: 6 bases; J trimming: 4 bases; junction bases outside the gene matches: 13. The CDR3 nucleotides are TGCAGTGCGACTACTAGCGGGAGTTTAGTAGGAGAGACCCAGTACTTC. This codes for CSATTSGSLVGETQYF.

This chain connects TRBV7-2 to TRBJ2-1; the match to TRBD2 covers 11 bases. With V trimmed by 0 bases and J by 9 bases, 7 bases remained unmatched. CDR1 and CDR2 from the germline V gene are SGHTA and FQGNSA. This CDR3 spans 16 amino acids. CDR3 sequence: CASSLARLAGFGEQFF. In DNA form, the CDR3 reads TGTGCCAGCAGCTTAGCCCGACTAGCGGGATTCGGTGAGCAGTTCTTC.

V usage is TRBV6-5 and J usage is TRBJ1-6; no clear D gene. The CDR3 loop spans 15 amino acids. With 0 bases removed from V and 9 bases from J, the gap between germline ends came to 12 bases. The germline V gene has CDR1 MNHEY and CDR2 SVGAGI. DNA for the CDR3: TGTGCCAGCAGTTACTCGGCTGGGGAAATTTCACCCCTCCACTTT. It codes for CASSYSAGEISPLHF.

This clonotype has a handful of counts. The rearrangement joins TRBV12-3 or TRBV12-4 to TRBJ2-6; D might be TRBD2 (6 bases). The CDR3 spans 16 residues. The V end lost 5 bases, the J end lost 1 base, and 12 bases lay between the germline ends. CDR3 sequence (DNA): TGTGCCAGCAGTCCTAGGGACTTTTCTGGGGCCAACGTCCTGACTTTC. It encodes CASSPRDFSGANVLTF.

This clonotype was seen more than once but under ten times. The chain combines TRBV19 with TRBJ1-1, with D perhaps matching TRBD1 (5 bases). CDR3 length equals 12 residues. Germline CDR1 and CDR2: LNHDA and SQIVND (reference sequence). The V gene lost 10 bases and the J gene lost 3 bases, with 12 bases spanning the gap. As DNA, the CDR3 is TGTGCCACTAGAGACAGTTACACTGAAGCTTTCTTT. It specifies CATRDSYTEAFF.

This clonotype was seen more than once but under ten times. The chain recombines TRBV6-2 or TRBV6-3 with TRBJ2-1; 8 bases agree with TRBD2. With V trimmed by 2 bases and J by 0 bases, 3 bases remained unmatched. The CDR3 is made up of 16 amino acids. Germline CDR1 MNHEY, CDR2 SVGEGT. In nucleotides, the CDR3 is TGTGCCAGCAGTTACGAGCGGGGGAGCTCCTACAATGAGCAGTTCTTC. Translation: CASSYERGSSYNEQFF.

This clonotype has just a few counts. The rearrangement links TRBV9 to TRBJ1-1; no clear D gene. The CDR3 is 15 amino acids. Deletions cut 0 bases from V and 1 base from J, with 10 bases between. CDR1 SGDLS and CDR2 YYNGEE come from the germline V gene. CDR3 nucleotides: TGTGCCAGCAGCGTAGAGGGCAGCGGGAACACTGAAGCTTTCTTT. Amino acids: CASSVEGSGNTEAFF.

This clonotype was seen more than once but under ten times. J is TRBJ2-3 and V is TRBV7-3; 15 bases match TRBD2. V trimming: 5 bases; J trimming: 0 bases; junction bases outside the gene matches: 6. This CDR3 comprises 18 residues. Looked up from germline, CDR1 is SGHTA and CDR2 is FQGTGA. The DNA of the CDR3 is TGTGCCAGCAGCAGAGGACTAGCGGGGGGGACTAGCACAGATACGCAGTATTTT. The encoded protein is CASSRGLAGGTSTDTQYF.

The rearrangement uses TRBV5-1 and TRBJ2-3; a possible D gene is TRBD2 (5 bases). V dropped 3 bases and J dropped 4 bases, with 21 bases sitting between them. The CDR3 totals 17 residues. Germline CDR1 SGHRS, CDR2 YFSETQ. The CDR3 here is CASSSMELSPRADTQYF. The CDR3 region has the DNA TGCGCCAGCAGCTCCATGGAGTTATCTCCGAGGGCAGATACGCAGTATTTT.

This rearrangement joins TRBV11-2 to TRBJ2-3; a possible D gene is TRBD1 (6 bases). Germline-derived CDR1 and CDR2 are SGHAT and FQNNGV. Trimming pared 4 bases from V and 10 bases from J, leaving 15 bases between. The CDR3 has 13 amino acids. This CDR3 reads CASSSMAGVPQYF. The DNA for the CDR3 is TGTGCCAGCAGCTCAATGGCAGGGGTTCCGCAGTATTTT.

The CDR3 here is CASSHGLAAKNIQYF. The CDR3 DNA is TGTGCCAGCAGCCATGGCTTAGCGGCCAAAAACATTCAGTACTTC. The chain links TRBV3-1 to TRBJ2-4; a possible D gene is TRBD2 (5 bases). This CDR3 spans 15 amino acids. Germline CDR1 is LGHDT and CDR2 is YNNKEL (reference sequence). Trimming stripped 3 bases from V and 1 base from J, with 10 bases between.

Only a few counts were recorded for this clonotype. The CDR3: CASSESGHKNTEAFF. In nucleotides, the CDR3 is TGTGCCAGCAGTGAATCGGGACACAAGAACACTGAAGCTTTCTTT. The genes are TRBV6-1 and TRBJ1-1, with D possibly being TRBD1 (6 bases). The V and J ends lost 2 bases and 1 base respectively, with 11 bases between them. Germline-derived CDR1 and CDR2 are MNHNS and SASEGT. This CDR3 is built from 15 residues.

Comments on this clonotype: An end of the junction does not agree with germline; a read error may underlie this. The CDR3 DNA is TGTGCCATCAGCGCCGACACTCTAGGGGGGGCCTTC. Protein sequence: CAISADTLGGAF. The chain is built from TRBV10-3 and TRBJ1-2; D is possibly TRBD1 (6 bases). This CDR3 is 12 amino acids long. Germline CDR1 reads ENHRY; CDR2 reads SYGVKD.

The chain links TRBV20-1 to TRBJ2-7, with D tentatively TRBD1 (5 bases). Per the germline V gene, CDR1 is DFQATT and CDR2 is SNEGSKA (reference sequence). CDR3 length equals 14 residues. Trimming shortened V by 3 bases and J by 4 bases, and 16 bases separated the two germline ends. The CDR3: CSASVSGRIYEQYF. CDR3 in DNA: TGCAGTGCTAGCGTGTCAGGGCGAATTTACGAGCAGTACTTC.

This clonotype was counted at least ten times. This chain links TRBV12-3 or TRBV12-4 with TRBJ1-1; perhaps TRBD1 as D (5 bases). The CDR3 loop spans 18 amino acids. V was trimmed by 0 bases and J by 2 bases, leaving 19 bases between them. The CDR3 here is CASSLAMGQVMSNTEAFF. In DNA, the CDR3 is TGTGCCAGCAGTTTAGCGATGGGGCAGGTGATGAGCAACACTGAAGCTTTCTTT.

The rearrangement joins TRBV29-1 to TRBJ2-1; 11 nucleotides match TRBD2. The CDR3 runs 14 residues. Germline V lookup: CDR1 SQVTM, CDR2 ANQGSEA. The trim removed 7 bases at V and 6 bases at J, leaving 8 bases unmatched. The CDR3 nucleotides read TGCAGCGCGGGGCTAGCGGGAGGAGGCAATGAGCAGTTCTTC. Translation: CSAGLAGGGNEQFF.

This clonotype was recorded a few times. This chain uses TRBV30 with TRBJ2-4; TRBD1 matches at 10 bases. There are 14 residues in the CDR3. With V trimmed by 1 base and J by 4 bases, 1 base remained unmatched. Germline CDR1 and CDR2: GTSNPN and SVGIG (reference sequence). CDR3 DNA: TGTGCCTGGAGTGGGGACAGGGGTAAAAACATTCAGTACTTC. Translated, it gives CAWSGDRGKNIQYF.

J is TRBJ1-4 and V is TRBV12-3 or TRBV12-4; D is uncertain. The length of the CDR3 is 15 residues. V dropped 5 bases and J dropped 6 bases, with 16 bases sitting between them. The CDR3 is CASSRDRGKDEKLFF. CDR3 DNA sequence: TGTGCCAGCAGTAGGGATCGAGGGAAGGATGAAAAACTGTTTTTT.

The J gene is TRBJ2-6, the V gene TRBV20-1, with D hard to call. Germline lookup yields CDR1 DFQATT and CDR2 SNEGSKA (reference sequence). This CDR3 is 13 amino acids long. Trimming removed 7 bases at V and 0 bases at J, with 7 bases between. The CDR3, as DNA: TGCAGTGGGTCGCGCTCTGGGGCCAACGTCCTGACTTTC. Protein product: CSGSRSGANVLTF.

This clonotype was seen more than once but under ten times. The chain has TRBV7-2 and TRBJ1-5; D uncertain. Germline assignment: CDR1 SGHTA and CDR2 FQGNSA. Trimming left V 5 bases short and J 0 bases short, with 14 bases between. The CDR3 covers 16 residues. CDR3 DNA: TGTGCCAGCAGCCCCCGTGGAGGCTATAGCAATCAGCCCCAGCATTTT. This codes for CASSPRGGYSNQPQHF. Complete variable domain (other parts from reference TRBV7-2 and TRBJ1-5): GAGVSQSPSNKVTEKGKDVELRCDPISGHTALYWYRQSLGQGLEFLIYFQGNSAPDKSGLPSDRFSAERTGGSVSTLTIQRTQQEDSAVYLCASSPRGGYSNQPQHFGDGTRLSIL.

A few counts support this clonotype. The CDR3 nucleotides read TGCAGTGCTCGGGGGGGGGCCAAAAACATTCAGTACTTC. This translates into CSARGGAKNIQYF. The rearrangement links TRBV20-1 to TRBJ2-4; 8 nucleotides line up with TRBD2. There are 13 residues in the CDR3. Looked up from germline, CDR1 is DFQATT and CDR2 is SNEGSKA (reference sequence). The V gene end was trimmed by 5 bases and the J gene end by 1 base; junction bases not matched to a gene: 1.

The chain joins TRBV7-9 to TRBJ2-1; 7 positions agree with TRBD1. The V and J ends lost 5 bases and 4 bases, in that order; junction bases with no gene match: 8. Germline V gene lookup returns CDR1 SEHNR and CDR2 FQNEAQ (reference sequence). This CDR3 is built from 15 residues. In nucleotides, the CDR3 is TGTGCCAGCAGCCGACATGACAGGGCTTACAATGAGCAGTTCTTC. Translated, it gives CASSRHDRAYNEQFF. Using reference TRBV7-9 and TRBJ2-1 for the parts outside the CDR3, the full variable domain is DTGVSQNPRHKITKRGQNVTFRCDPISEHNRLYWYRQTLGQGPEFLTYFQNEAQLEKSRLLSDRFSAERPKGSFSTLEIQRTEQGDSAMYLCASSRHDRAYNEQFFGPGTRLTVL.

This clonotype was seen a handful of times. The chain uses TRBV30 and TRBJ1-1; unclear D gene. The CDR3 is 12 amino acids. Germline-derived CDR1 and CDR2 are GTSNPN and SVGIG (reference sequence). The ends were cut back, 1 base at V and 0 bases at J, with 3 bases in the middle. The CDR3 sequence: CAWSELNTEAFF. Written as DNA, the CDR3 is TGTGCCTGGAGTGAGCTGAACACTGAAGCTTTCTTT. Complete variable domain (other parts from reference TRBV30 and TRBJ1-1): SQTIHQWPATLVQPVGSPLSLECTVEGTSNPNLYWYRQAAGRGLQLLFYSVGIGQISSEVPQNLSASRPQDRQFILSSKKLLLSDSGFYLCAWSELNTEAFFGQGTRLTVV.

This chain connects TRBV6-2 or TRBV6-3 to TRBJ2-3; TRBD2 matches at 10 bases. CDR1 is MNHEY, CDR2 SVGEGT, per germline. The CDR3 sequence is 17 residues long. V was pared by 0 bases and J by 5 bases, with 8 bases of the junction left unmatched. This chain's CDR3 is CASSYSRLAGVGDTQYF. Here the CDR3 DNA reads TGTGCCAGCAGTTACTCGAGGCTAGCGGGGGTTGGAGATACGCAGTATTTT.

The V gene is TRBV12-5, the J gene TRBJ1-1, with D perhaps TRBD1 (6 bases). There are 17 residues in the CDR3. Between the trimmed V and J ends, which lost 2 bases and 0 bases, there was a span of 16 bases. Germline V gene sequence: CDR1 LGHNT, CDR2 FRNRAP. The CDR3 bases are TGTGCTAGTGGTTTGACCTCTTGGACAGTGATGAACACTGAAGCTTTCTTT. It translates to CASGLTSWTVMNTEAFF.

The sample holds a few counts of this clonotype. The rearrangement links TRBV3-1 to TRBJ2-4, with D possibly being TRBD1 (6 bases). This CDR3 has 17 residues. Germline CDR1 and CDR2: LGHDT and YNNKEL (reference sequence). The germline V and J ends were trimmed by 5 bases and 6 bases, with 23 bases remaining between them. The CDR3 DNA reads TGTGCCAGCAGCTTAAACCGGGCCCAAGGGGGTAGAAACATTCAGTACTTC. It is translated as CASSLNRAQGGRNIQYF.